A single sample is the source of the 32 T cell receptor beta chains below, sequenced in a study of blood T cell repertoires in COVID-19. The data were produced by immunoSEQ multiplex PCR, yet TCRdb's version contains in-frame clones alone and is incomplete. The table shows fewer than 100,000 clones, with around 87% occurring only once. Sequenced material: peripheral blood. These receptors all stem from a human donor with acute or convalescent COVID-19. The donor label of this sample is uncertain.

This chain links TRBV2 with TRBJ1-5, with unresolved D. The germline CDR1 and CDR2 sequences are SNHLY and FYNNEI. Trimming removed 7 bases at V and 5 bases at J, with 15 bases between. The CDR3 runs to 14 residues. The DNA of the CDR3 is TGTGCCAGCACCAGGCAGATGTTTGATCAGCCCCAGCATTTT. It specifies CASTRQMFDQPQHF. Complete variable domain (other parts from reference TRBV2 and TRBJ1-5): EPEVTQTPSHQVTQMGQEVILRCVPISNHLYFYWYRQILGQKVEFLVSFYNNEISEKSEIFDDQFSVERPDGSNFTLKIRSTKLEDSAMYFCASTRQMFDQPQHFGDGTRLSIL.

The CDR3 reads CASSQDTPRWANVLTF. As DNA, the CDR3 is TGCGCCAGCAGCCAAGATACGCCCAGGTGGGCCAACGTCCTGACTTTC. The gene calls are TRBV4-1 and TRBJ2-6; no clear D gene. The germline V gene has CDR1 MGHRA and CDR2 YSYEKL. Trimming pared 0 bases from V and 5 bases from J, leaving 11 bases between. This CDR3 region has 16 residues.

This clone was counted a single time. This rearrangement joins TRBV18 to TRBJ1-3; D unclear. Trimming shortened V by 2 bases and J by 4 bases, and 6 bases separated the two germline ends. The V gene's germline CDR1 is KGHSH and CDR2 LQKENI. CDR3 length: 13 amino acids. CDR3 sequence reads: CASSPGPGNTIYF. DNA of the CDR3: TGTGCCAGCTCACCAGGGCCCGGAAACACCATATATTTT.

The chain couples TRBV7-3 to TRBJ1-2, with a weak D call TRBD1 (5 bases). V lost 2 bases, J lost 1 base, and 20 bases lay in between. There are 18 residues in the CDR3. Germline V gene sequence: CDR1 SGHTA, CDR2 FQGTGA. In DNA form, the CDR3 reads TGTGCCAGCAGCTTACTTCCCCCCTCGACAGCGCTTAACTATGGCTACACCTTC. Translated: CASSLLPPSTALNYGYTF.

V usage is TRBV19 and J usage is TRBJ2-7, with TRBD2 as a possible D gene (7 bases). Trimming took off 1 base at V and 2 bases at J, with 9 bases between the two ends. The CDR3 spans 14 residues. CDR1 LNHDA and CDR2 SQIVND come from the germline V gene (reference sequence). The CDR3 spells CASSIAGGPYEQYF. The CDR3 nucleotides read TGTGCCAGTAGTATAGCGGGGGGCCCCTACGAGCAGTACTTC. Based on the CDR3 plus reference TRBV19 and TRBJ2-7, the full variable domain is DGGITQSPKYLFRKEGQNVTLSCEQNLNHDAMYWYRQDPGQGLRLIYYSQIVNDFQKGDIAEGYSVSREKKESFPLTVTSAQKNPTAFYLCASSIAGGPYEQYFGPGTRLTVT.

The chain carries TRBV5-4 and TRBJ1-2, with unresolved D. The CDR3 runs to 14 residues. V dropped 4 bases and J dropped 3 bases, with 13 bases sitting between them. Germline V gene sequence: CDR1 SGHNT, CDR2 YYREEE (reference sequence). The DNA for the CDR3 is TGTGCCAGCAGCACACGTCTCCAAGACTATGGCTACACCTTC. It specifies CASSTRLQDYGYTF.

The chain recombines TRBV5-1 with TRBJ2-7, with D possibly being TRBD2 (6 bases). The CDR3 sequence is 14 residues long. With 5 bases removed from V and 0 bases from J, the gap between germline ends came to 12 bases. Germline CDR1 and CDR2: SGHRS and YFSETQ. CDR3 sequence (DNA): TGCGCCAGCAGTTACCGCGGGACCTCCTACGAGCAGTACTTC. Translation: CASSYRGTSYEQYF.

The V call is TRBV9, the J call TRBJ2-5, with 7 positions matching TRBD1. The CDR3 consists of 15 residues. Germline CDR1 is SGDLS and CDR2 is YYNGEE. V gave up 0 bases and J gave up 7 bases; unmatched junction bases: 9. The chain's CDR3 is CASSVAAGGEGTQYF. DNA for the CDR3: TGTGCCAGCAGCGTAGCGGCAGGGGGTGAGGGGACCCAGTACTTC. Full variable domain (remainder filled in from reference TRBV9 and TRBJ2-5): DSGVTQTPKHLITATGQRVTLRCSPRSGDLSVYWYQQSLDQGLQFLIQYYNGEERAKGNILERFSAQQFPDLHSELNLSSLELGDSALYFCASSVAAGGEGTQYFGPGTRLLVL.

The chain links TRBV27 to TRBJ2-7, with a possible D match to TRBD2 (7 bases). Germline lookup yields CDR1 MNHEY and CDR2 SMNVEV (reference sequence). The CDR3 length is 16 residues. V dropped 5 bases and J dropped 5 bases, with 22 bases sitting between them. CDR3 sequence reads: CASSRLSGGAGNEQYF. As DNA, the CDR3 is TGTGCCAGCAGTCGCCTCTCGGGGGGCGCCGGGAACGAGCAGTACTTC.

This chain links TRBV14 with TRBJ1-1; a possible D gene is TRBD1 (6 bases). Trimming pared 0 bases from V and 1 base from J, leaving 12 bases between. The CDR3 is 16 residues long. Looked up from germline, CDR1 is SGHDN and CDR2 is FVKESK. As DNA, the CDR3 is TGTGCCAGCAGCCAAGAGAGGGGGGGATGGAACACTGAAGCTTTCTTT. Its protein is CASSQERGGWNTEAFF.

This sequence joins TRBV7-3 and TRBJ2-7; a possible D gene is TRBD1 (5 bases). The germline CDR1 and CDR2 sequences are SGHTA and FQGTGA. Trimming pared 5 bases from V and 2 bases from J, leaving 16 bases between. This CDR3 comprises 15 residues. The CDR3 here is CASSTTGEDTYEQYF. CDR3 nucleotides: TGTGCCAGCAGCACAACAGGAGAGGACACCTACGAGCAGTACTTC.

The chain links TRBV7-2 to TRBJ2-7; TRBD2 aligns across 11 bases. The germline CDR1 and CDR2 sequences are SGHTA and FQGNSA. The CDR3 has 14 amino acids. J lost 3 bases, V lost 5 bases, and 3 bases had no gene match. DNA for the CDR3: TGTGCCAGCAGCCTGACTAGCGGGGTCTACGAGCAGTACTTC. Residues: CASSLTSGVYEQYF.

V usage is TRBV29-1 and J usage is TRBJ1-1; TRBD1 matches 9 bases. This CDR3 spans 14 amino acids. Trimming removed 7 bases from V and 1 base from J; junction bases left unmatched: 7. The germline V gene has CDR1 SQVTM and CDR2 ANQGSEA. CDR3 in amino acids: CSGRTGGRNTEAFF. The CDR3 bases are TGCAGCGGGAGAACAGGGGGCCGGAACACTGAAGCTTTCTTT.

The CDR3 reads CASSLPGQSYEQYF. As DNA, the CDR3 is TGTGCCAGCAGCCTCCCGGGACAGTCCTACGAGCAGTACTTC. The chain employs TRBV6-6 and TRBJ2-7, with 7 bases that match TRBD1. The V and J ends lost 6 bases and 1 base, in that order; junction bases with no gene match: 6. This CDR3 region has 14 residues. Germline CDR1 reads MNHNY; CDR2 reads SVGAGI (reference sequence).

The chain recombines TRBV14 with TRBJ1-2; 7 bases align to TRBD1. Germline V CDR1 and CDR2: SGHDN, FVKESK. The CDR3 covers 15 residues. After removal of 4 bases from V and 4 bases from J, the junction contained 9 bases not matched to a gene. In DNA form, the CDR3 reads TGTGCCAGCAGCCGAACAGGGGATTTCGGCTATGGCTACACCTTC. It codes for CASSRTGDFGYGYTF.

J is TRBJ1-6 and V is TRBV18, with a possible D match to TRBD1 (5 bases). Trimming cost V 0 bases and J 6 bases, with 6 bases left between them. The CDR3 sequence is 14 residues long. The germline gives CDR1 KGHSH, CDR2 LQKENI. CDR3 sequence reads: CASSPPGGNSPLHF. The CDR3 bases are TGTGCCAGCTCACCACCGGGGGGTAATTCACCCCTCCACTTT.

The rearrangement links TRBV19 to TRBJ2-1; 8 positions agree with TRBD2. The CDR3 spans 16 residues. From germline, CDR1 is LNHDA and CDR2 SQIVND (reference sequence). The trim removed 3 bases at V and 9 bases at J, leaving 13 bases unmatched. The CDR3 DNA reads as TGTGCCAGTAGTATGTTTCGGGCGGGGGGATTGGCTGAGCAGTTCTTC. This encodes CASSMFRAGGLAEQFF.

The rearrangement joins TRBV10-3 to TRBJ1-4; 9 nucleotides match TRBD1. V trimming: 8 bases; J trimming: 5 bases; junction bases outside the gene matches: 6. Per germline, CDR1 ENHRY and CDR2 SYGVKD. CDR3 length: 14 residues. The CDR3 is CAISLGQGNEKLFF. The CDR3 nucleotides are TGTGCCATCTCACTGGGACAGGGAAATGAAAAACTGTTTTTT.

The rearrangement links TRBV9 to TRBJ2-3, with 7 bases lining up with TRBD1. There are 14 residues in the CDR3. V shed 3 bases and J 4 bases; nucleotides not matched to a gene: 5. From germline, CDR1 is SGDLS and CDR2 YYNGEE. For the CDR3, the DNA is TGTGCCAGCAGCGCCCAGGGGGACGCAGATACGCAGTATTTT. The encoded protein is CASSAQGDADTQYF.

J is TRBJ2-3 and V is TRBV25-1; 8 positions agree with TRBD1. The CDR3 loop spans 14 amino acids. The ends lost 4 bases at V and 5 bases at J; junction bases unmatched: 5. CDR1 is MGHDK, CDR2 SYGVNS, per germline. CDR3 region: CASSGHRGRDTQYF. The CDR3 region has the DNA TGTGCCAGCAGTGGGCACAGGGGGAGAGATACGCAGTATTTT.

CDR3 in amino acids: CATSARQGYGYTF. The CDR3 DNA reads as TGTGCCACCTCAGCACGGCAGGGGTATGGCTACACCTTC. The chain uses TRBV19 and TRBJ1-2; tentative D call: TRBD1 (6 bases). The V gene's germline CDR1 is LNHDA and CDR2 SQIVND (reference sequence). Between the trimmed V and J ends, which lost 10 bases and 5 bases, there was a span of 17 bases. The CDR3 loop spans 13 amino acids. The full variable domain, in which reference TRBV19 and TRBJ1-2 provide the parts outside the CDR3, is DGGITQSPKYLFRKEGQNVTLSCEQNLNHDAMYWYRQDPGQGLRLIYYSQIVNDFQKGDIAEGYSVSREKKESFPLTVTSAQKNPTAFYLCATSARQGYGYTFGSGTRLTVV.

This chain uses TRBV3-1 (or the pseudogene TRBV3-2) with TRBJ2-1, with 8 bases aligning to TRBD2. CDR1 and CDR2 from the germline V gene are LGHDT and YNNKEL (reference sequence). This CDR3 is 13 amino acids long. V gave up 0 bases and J gave up 10 bases; unmatched junction bases: 2. The CDR3 here is CASSQDRGGEQFF. In DNA, the CDR3 is TGTGCCAGCAGCCAAGACCGGGGGGGCGAGCAGTTCTTC.

The J gene is TRBJ1-6, the V gene TRBV6-1, with D hard to call. This CDR3 contains 16 residues. Looked up from germline, CDR1 is MNHNS and CDR2 is SASEGT. V dropped 1 base and J dropped 7 bases, with 14 bases sitting between them. The CDR3 region is CASSEVGLARNSPLHF. The CDR3 DNA reads as TGTGCCAGCAGTGAAGTTGGACTAGCGAGAAATTCACCCCTCCACTTT.

The J gene is TRBJ2-1, the V gene TRBV27; a possible D gene is TRBD2 (6 bases). There are 12 residues in the CDR3. V was shortened by 2 bases and J by 7 bases, with 6 bases between the two germline ends. The V gene's germline CDR1 is MNHEY and CDR2 SMNVEV (reference sequence). The CDR3 nucleotides read TGTGCCAGCAGTTTAGGGGGGAATGAGCAGTTCTTC. Translation gives CASSLGGNEQFF.

As to this clone: Its ends do not fully match the called genes, so a read error is possible. Here the CDR3 reads CVSSPGTEISGANVLTF. CDR3 DNA sequence: TGTGTCAGCAGCCCCGGGACAGAGATCTCTGGGGCCAACGTCCTGACTTTC. The V and J genes are TRBV7-9 and TRBJ2-6; 7 bases match TRBD1. The germline gives CDR1 SEHNR, CDR2 FQNEAQ (reference sequence). The CDR3 is 17 amino acids.

The chain links TRBV28 to TRBJ2-7; 8 positions match TRBD2. V dropped 4 bases and J dropped 2; count of bases not matched to a gene: 7. Germline V lookup: CDR1 MDHEN, CDR2 SYDVKM. This CDR3 has 15 residues. CDR3 in amino acids: CASSWYRGGTYEQYF. The DNA for the CDR3 is TGTGCCAGCAGTTGGTACCGGGGGGGGACCTACGAGCAGTACTTC.

The sample holds many counts of this clone. V and J are TRBV14 and TRBJ2-7; TRBD1 agrees at 8 bases. The trim removed 4 bases at V and 9 bases at J, leaving 8 bases unmatched. Germline V gene data show CDR1 as SGHDN and CDR2 as FVKESK. The length of the CDR3 is 13 residues. The CDR3 is CASSLGTGWMQYF. CDR3 bases: TGTGCCAGCAGCCTTGGGACAGGATGGATGCAGTACTTC.

In this sample, this clone turned up a few times. The chain combines TRBV13 with TRBJ2-3, with TRBD2 matching over 7 bases. Germline assignment: CDR1 PRHDT and CDR2 FYEKMQ (reference sequence). V shed 2 bases, J shed 0 bases, and the junction held 11 bases outside the gene matches. CDR3 size: 18 residues. The CDR3 bases are TGTGCCAGCAGCTTAAAGTCCCTAGCGGATACTAGCACAGATACGCAGTATTTT. Translated, it gives CASSLKSLADTSTDTQYF.

The rearrangement joins TRBV6-5 to TRBJ2-5, with 9 bases matching TRBD1. The V gene's germline CDR1 is MNHEY and CDR2 SVGAGI. This CDR3 is 15 amino acids long. V shed 6 bases and J 5 bases; nucleotides not matched to a gene: 10. The CDR3 coding sequence is TGTGCCAGCAGCCGGGACAGGGCGGGAAGGGAGACCCAGTACTTC. It translates to CASSRDRAGRETQYF.

The gene calls are TRBV28 and TRBJ2-7; 7 bases map to TRBD1. In germline, CDR1 is MDHEN, CDR2 SYDVKM. This CDR3 is 15 amino acids long. The V segment lost 1 base and the J segment 7 bases; nucleotides outside the gene matches: 10. This CDR3 is CASSLLGGTTGEQYF. Here the CDR3 DNA reads TGTGCCAGCAGTTTATTAGGGGGCACGACGGGAGAGCAGTACTTC. The whole variable domain, filled in from reference TRBV28 and TRBJ2-7, reads DVKVTQSSRYLVKRTGEKVFLECVQDMDHENMFWYRQDPGLGLRLIYFSYDVKMKEKGDIPEGYSVSREKKERFSLILESASTNQTSMYLCASSLLGGTTGEQYFGPGTRLTVT.

This sequence joins TRBV28 and TRBJ1-4, with TRBD1 matching over 10 bases. Trimming cost V 4 bases and J 0 bases; bases outside gene matches: 8. The CDR3 has 18 amino acids. Germline V gene lookup returns CDR1 MDHEN and CDR2 SYDVKM. As DNA, the CDR3 is TGTGCCAGCAGTTCCGACAGGGGGCCTTTGACAACTAATGAAAAACTGTTTTTT. Translation: CASSSDRGPLTTNEKLFF.

V and J are TRBV7-3 and TRBJ2-7; a possible D gene is TRBD1 (5 bases). This CDR3 spans 14 amino acids. CDR1 SGHTA and CDR2 FQGTGA come from the germline V gene. V lost 5 bases to trimming and J lost 2 bases, with 13 bases between them. This chain's CDR3 is CASSQDQGTYEQYF. In nucleotides, the CDR3 is TGTGCCAGCAGCCAAGACCAGGGCACCTACGAGCAGTACTTC.